This T cell receptor delta chain was observed in a study of γδ T cells in repeated Plasmodium falciparum infection (dated by TCRdb to the early 2020s). Background for the entire study: The natural-infection arm enrolled Malian children exposed to intense seasonal malaria transmission and compared the Malian children with Australian children matched for age and gender. Four to six malaria-naive U.S. adults underwent four controlled human malaria infections by bites from P. falciparum NF54-infected Anopheles stephensi mosquitoes over about 590 days. Samples from controlled-infection subjects were taken at baseline, right before selected infections, and 21 days after each infection. The gammadelta TCR repertoires from Mali were analysed in two ways: cross-sectionally during periods with no transmission, and longitudinally across episodes of acute febrile malaria. The study looked at how repeated Plasmodium falciparum infection shapes the human gammadelta T cell repertoire, using both natural infection in Mali and controlled human malaria infection. Overall results and qualifications from the work: The Malian cohort came from a small rural village of predominantly one ethnic group, limiting generalizability. Because the controlled-infection cohort was small, analysis of inter-individual variability in gammadelta T cell responses was limited. Waves of new clonotype selection in Vdelta2-negative, largely Vdelta1+, gammadelta TCR repertoires appeared to be driven by repeated controlled infections. Vdelta2-negative gammadelta TCR repertoires from Malian children appeared more clonally expanded, less diverse and less shared than those of Australian children. A highly stable polyclonal repertoire over time and infection, with many inter-individual overlapping TCRgamma sequences, was shown by Vgamma9/Vdelta2+ TCR repertoires.

Library prep was done by multiplex PCR. Sequencer: Illumina MiSeq. Each sorted gammadelta T cell sample was sequenced for both the TCR gamma (TRG) and TCR delta (TRD) chains. From the authors' description of their analysis: Repertoire analyses included clonotype tree plots, accumulated frequency of the top 20 clonotypes, diversity index (DI) and D75 metrics. TCRdb recomputed clones from the public reads with CATT; identical DNA rows were then combined. TCRdb assigned the V and J calls; the authors' analysis was not used. This sample lists tens of thousands of delta-chain clones; approximately 1.8% were detected once. The ten largest clones add up to roughly a quarter of the sample. For bulk TCR repertoire analysis, Vgamma9/Vdelta2+ and Vdelta2-negative gammadelta T cell populations were flow-sorted out of peripheral blood mononuclear cells. CDR1 and CDR2 are drawn from the germline V gene: TSWWSYY, QGS. The CDR3 measures 21 amino acids from cysteine to phenylalanine. The DNA shown is the 63-base CDR3, in frame from base 1. Cut back by 6 bases and 0 bases, the V and J ends lie 32 bases apart.

Comments on this clone: Its antigen is unknown. A read error likely explains this, since a far larger clone differs by one base. The same CDR3 also results from other DNA sequences found in this sample.

Material for sequencing was gamma-delta T cells from blood. The rearrangement joined TRDV1 to TRDJ1; the best D guess is TRDD3, with 6 bases matching. TCRdb offers no J gene call, so here the DNA was matched to germline to obtain one. The clonotype originates from a pool of human donors (malaria-infected and uninfected, not separated). The CDR3 region reads CALGVARGWGIRILYTDKLIF. In nucleotides, the sequence is TGTGCTCTTGGAGTTGCCAGAGGCTGGGGAATACGAATCCTATACACCGATAAACTCATCTTT.